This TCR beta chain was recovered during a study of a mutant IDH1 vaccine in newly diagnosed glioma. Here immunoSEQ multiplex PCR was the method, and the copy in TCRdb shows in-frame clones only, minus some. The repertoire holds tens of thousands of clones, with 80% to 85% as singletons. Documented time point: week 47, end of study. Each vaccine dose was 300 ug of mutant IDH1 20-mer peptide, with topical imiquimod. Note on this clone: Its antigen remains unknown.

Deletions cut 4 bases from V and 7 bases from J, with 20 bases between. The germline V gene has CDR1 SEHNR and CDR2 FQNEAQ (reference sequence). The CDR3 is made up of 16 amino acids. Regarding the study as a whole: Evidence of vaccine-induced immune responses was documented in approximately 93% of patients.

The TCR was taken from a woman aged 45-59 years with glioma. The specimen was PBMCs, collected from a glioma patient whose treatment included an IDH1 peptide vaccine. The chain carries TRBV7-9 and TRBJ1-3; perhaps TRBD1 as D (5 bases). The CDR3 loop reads CASSYRVASWGNTIYF. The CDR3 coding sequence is TGTGCCAGCAGCTATAGGGTGGCGAGTTGGGGGAACACCATATATTTT. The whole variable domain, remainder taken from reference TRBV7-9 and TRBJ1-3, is DTGVSQNPRHKITKRGQNVTFRCDPISEHNRLYWYRQTLGQGPEFLTYFQNEAQLEKSRLLSDRFSAERPKGSFSTLEIQRTEQGDSAMYLCASSYRVASWGNTIYFGEGSWLTVV.